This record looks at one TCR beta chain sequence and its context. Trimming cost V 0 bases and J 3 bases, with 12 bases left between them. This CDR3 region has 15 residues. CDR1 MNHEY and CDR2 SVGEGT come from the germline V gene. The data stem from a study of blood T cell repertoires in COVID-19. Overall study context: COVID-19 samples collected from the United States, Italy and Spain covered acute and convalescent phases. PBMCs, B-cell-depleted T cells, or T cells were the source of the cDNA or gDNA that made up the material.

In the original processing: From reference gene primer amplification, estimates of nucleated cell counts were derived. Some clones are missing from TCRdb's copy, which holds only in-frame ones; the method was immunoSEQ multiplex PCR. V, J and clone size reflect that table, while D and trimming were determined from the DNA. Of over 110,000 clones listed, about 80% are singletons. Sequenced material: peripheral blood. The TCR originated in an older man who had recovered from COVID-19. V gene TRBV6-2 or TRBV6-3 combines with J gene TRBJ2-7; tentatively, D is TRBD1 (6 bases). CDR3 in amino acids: CASSYSAGVDYEQYF. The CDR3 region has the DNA TGTGCCAGCAGTTACTCGGCAGGGGTCGACTACGAGCAGTACTTC.